This TCR beta chain came from a study of sequential checkpoint blockade in melanoma. Study background: Arm A got nivolumab then ipilimumab; arm B the reverse, 1:1.

This clone rates as medium-sized. Treatment meaning: randomized to nivolumab then ipilimumab (arm A) or the reverse (arm B). Some clones are missing from TCRdb's copy, which holds only in-frame ones; the method was immunoSEQ multiplex PCR. Of under 9,000 clones listed, roughly 70% were seen once; the top ten hold around 50%. Trimming pared 2 bases from V and 5 bases from J, leaving 11 bases between. The CDR3 spans 15 residues. Germline V CDR1 and CDR2: SGHTS, YDEGEE. The chain employs TRBV5-8 and TRBJ1-6, with D maybe TRBD1 (6 bases). This specimen consisted of CD8+ T cells sorted from blood (inferred from file names), obtained from a patient given nivolumab and ipilimumab in sequence. The sequence came from a human patient with melanoma. Some clones in this sample may be carry-over from other donors' samples. CDR3 sequence (DNA): TGTGCCAGCAGCTTCCTCTGGACAGATAATTCACCCCTCCACTTT. Translated, it gives CASSFLWTDNSPLHF. The full variable domain, its missing parts supplied by reference TRBV5-8 and TRBJ1-6, is EAGVTQSPTHLIKTRGQQATLRCSPISGHTSVYWYQQALGLGLQFLLWYDEGEERNRGNFPPRFSGRQFPNYSSELNVNALELEDSALYLCASSFLWTDNSPLHFGNGTRLTVT.